This T cell receptor beta chain was identified in a study of cytomegalovirus exposure and HLA in healthy donors. V lost 5 bases and J 1 base, leaving 5 bases between the germline ends. The CDR3 contains 12 residues. CDR1 LNHDA and CDR2 SQIVND come from the germline V gene (reference sequence). PCR used 60 Vbeta primers and 13 Jbeta primers. Generated by immunoSEQ multiplex PCR, the TCRdb table keeps only in-frame clones and is missing some. The sample holds approximately 160,000 clones, approximately 82% seen once. The rearrangement uses TRBV19 and TRBJ1-2; D gene uncertain. This receptor was obtained from a male donor in good health and CMV-seronegative. Input material: PBMCs. The CDR3 DNA follows: TGTGCCAGTAGTGCTATTAACTATGGCTACACCTTC. This gives the protein CASSAINYGYTF.